A single T cell receptor (beta chain) is shown here with its context. Its specificity is unknown. These data originate in a study of human T cells and chemical hapten exposure. Study outcomes and limitations: With regard to DPC sensitization, TCRs above 1 in 1000 frequency did not change.

The CDR3 totals 15 residues. Germline CDR1 reads LNHDA; CDR2 reads SQIVND (reference sequence). V was shortened by 2 bases and J by 5 bases, with 15 bases between the two germline ends. Time point: patch test 3, about 24 weeks after DPC sensitization. Treatment denoted: therapeutic diphenylcyclopropenone sensitization with weekly scalp DPC. Whole blood, unfractionated, served as the material for total RNA extraction. From the RACE reads, TCRdb called clonotypes with MiXCR, one entry per CDR3 protein. The sample lists 150,000 to 200,000 distinct CDR3 sequences; roughly a quarter were seen once. This sequence was found in a young woman with alopecia areata. Some clones in this sample may be carry-over from other donors' samples. The specimen comprised whole blood, sampled in connection with sensitization to the hapten diphenylcyclopropenone (DPC). The rearrangement uses TRBV19 and TRBJ2-5, with D tentatively TRBD2 (7 bases). CDR3 sequence reads: CASSIMAGARETQYF. The CDR3 DNA sequence: TGTGCCAGTAGTATAATGGCGGGGGCGCGGGAGACCCAGTACTTC.